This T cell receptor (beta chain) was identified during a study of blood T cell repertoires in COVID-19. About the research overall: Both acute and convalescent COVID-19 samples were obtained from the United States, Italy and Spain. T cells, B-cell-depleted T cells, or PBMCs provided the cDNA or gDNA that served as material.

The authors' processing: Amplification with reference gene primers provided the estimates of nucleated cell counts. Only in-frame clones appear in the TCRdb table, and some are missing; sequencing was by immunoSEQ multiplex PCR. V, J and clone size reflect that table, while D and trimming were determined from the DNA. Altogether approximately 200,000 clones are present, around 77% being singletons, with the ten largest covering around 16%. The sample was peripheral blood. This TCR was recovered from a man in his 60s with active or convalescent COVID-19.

The DNA for the CDR3 is TGTGCCAGCAGCCAAGGCGGACTGACGCGAGAGACCCAGTACTTC. It yields the protein CASSQGGLTRETQYF. The rearrangement uses TRBV3-1 (or the pseudogene TRBV3-2) and TRBJ2-5; a weak D match, TRBD2 (5 bases). The CDR3 runs to 15 residues. V was cut by 1 base and J by 4 bases, with 13 bases left in between. Germline CDR1 reads LGHDT; CDR2 reads YNNKEL (reference sequence).